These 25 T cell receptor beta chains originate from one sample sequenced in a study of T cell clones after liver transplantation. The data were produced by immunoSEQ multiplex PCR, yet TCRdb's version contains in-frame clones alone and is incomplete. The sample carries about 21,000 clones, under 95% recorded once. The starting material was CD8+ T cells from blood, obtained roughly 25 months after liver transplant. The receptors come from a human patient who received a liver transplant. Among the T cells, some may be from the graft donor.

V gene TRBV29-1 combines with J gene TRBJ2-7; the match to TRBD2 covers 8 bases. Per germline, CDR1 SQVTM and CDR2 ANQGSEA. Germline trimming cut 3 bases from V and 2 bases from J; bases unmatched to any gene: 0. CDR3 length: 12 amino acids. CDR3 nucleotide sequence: TGCAGCGTTGATAGCGGGACCTACGAGCAGTACTTC. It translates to CSVDSGTYEQYF.

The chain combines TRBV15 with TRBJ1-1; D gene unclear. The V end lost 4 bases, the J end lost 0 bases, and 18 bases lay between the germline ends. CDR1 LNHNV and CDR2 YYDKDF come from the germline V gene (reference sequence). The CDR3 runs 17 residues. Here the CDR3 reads CATSIGEASWVNTEAFF. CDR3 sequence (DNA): TGTGCCACCAGCATCGGGGAGGCTAGTTGGGTGAACACTGAAGCTTTCTTT.

DNA for the CDR3: TGTGCCAGCAGTAGCGGAAGCTCCTACAATGAGCAGTTCTTC. Protein product: CASSSGSSYNEQFF. The gene calls are TRBV2 and TRBJ2-1; D possibly corresponds to TRBD2 (5 bases). Germline V gene data show CDR1 as SNHLY and CDR2 as FYNNEI. V lost 5 bases to trimming and J lost 0 bases, with 8 bases between them. This CDR3 is built from 14 residues.

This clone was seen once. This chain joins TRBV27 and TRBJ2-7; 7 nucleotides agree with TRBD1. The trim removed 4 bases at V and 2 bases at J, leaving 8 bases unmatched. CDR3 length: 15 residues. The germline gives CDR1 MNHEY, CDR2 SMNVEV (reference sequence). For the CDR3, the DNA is TGTGCCAGCAGTTCCTCGGGACAGACCCCCTACGAGCAGTACTTC. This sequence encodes CASSSSGQTPYEQYF.

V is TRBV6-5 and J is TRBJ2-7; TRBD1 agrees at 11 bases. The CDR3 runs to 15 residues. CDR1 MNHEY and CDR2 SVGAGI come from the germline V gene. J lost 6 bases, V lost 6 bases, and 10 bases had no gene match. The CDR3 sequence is CASRPKGQGGSEQYF. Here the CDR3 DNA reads TGTGCCAGCAGGCCCAAGGGACAGGGGGGTAGCGAGCAGTACTTC.

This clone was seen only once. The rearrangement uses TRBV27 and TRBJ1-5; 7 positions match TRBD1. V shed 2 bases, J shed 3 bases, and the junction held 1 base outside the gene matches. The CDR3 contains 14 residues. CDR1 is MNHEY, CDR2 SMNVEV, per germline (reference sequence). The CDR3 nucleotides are TGTGCCAGCAGTTTAGAGGGGGCCAATCAGCCCCAGCATTTT. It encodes CASSLEGANQPQHF.

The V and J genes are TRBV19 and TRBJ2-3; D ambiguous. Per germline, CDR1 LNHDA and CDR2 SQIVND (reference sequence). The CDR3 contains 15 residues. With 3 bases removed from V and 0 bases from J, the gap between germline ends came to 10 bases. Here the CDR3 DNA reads TGTGCCAGTAGTATTGACTCAGAGAGCACAGATACGCAGTATTTT. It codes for CASSIDSESTDTQYF.

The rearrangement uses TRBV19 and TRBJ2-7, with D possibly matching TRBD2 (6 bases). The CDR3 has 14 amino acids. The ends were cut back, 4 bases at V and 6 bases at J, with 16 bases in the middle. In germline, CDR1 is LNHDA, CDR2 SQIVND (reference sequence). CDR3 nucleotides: TGTGCCAGTAGTAACCAGCGGGCCCGGGGCGAGCAGTACTTC. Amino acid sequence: CASSNQRARGEQYF. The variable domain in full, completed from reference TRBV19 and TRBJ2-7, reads DGGITQSPKYLFRKEGQNVTLSCEQNLNHDAMYWYRQDPGQGLRLIYYSQIVNDFQKGDIAEGYSVSREKKESFPLTVTSAQKNPTAFYLCASSNQRARGEQYFGPGTRLTVT.

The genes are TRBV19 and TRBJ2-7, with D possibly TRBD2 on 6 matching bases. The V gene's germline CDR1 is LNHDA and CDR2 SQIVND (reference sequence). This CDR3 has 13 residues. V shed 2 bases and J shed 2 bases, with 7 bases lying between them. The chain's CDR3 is CASSITGAYEQYF. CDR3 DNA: TGTGCCAGTAGTATAACGGGAGCCTACGAGCAGTACTTC.

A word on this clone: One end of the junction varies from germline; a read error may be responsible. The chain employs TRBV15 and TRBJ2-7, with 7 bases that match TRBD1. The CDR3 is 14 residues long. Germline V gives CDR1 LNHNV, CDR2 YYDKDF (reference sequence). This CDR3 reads CASSRGRPSYEQYF. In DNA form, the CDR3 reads TGTGCCAGCAGCAGGGGGAGACCTTCCTACGAGCAGTACTTC.

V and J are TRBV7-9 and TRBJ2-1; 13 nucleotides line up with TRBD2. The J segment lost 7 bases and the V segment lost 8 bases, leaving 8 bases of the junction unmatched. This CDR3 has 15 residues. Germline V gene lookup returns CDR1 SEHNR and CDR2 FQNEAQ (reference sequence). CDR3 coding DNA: TGTGCCAGCCTGGCCGGGACTAGCGGGACAAATGAGCAGTTCTTC. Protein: CASLAGTSGTNEQFF.

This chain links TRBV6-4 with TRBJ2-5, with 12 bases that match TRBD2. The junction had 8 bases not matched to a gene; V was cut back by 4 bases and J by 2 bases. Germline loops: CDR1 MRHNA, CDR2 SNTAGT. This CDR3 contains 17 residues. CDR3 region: CASSGPTSGRTQETQYF. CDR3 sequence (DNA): TGTGCCAGCAGTGGACCTACTAGCGGGAGGACTCAAGAGACCCAGTACTTC.

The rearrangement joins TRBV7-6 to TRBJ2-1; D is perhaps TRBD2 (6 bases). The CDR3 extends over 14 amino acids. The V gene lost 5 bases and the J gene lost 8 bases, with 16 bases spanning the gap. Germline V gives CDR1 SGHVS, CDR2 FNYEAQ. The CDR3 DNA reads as TGTGCCAGCAGCCCCGGGACTTCTCGGGATGAGCAGTTCTTC. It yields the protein CASSPGTSRDEQFF. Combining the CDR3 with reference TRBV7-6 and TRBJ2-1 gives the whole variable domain GAGVSQSPRYKVTKRGQDVALRCDPISGHVSLYWYRQALGQGPEFLTYFNYEAQQDKSGLPNDRFSAERPEGSISTLTIQRTEQRDSAMYRCASSPGTSRDEQFFGPGTRLTVL.

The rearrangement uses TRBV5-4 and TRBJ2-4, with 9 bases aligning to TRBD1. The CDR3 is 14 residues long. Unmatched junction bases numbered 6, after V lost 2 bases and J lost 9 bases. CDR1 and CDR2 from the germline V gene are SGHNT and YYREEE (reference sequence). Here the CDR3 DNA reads TGTGCCAGCAGCTTTGGGACAGGGTCTTTCATTCAGTACTTC. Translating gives CASSFGTGSFIQYF. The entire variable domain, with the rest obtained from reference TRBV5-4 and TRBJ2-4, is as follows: ETGVTQSPTHLIKTRGQQVTLRCSSQSGHNTVSWYQQALGQGPQFIFQYYREEENGRGNFPPRFSGLQFPNYSSELNVNALELDDSALYLCASSFGTGSFIQYFGAGTRLSVL.

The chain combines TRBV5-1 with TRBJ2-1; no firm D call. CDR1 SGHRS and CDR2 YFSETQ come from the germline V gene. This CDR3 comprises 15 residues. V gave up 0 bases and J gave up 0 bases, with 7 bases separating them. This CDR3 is CASSLELSSYNEQFF. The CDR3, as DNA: TGCGCCAGCAGCTTGGAGCTGAGCTCCTACAATGAGCAGTTCTTC. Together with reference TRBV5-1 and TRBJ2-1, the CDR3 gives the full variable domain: KAGVTQTPRYLIKTRGQQVTLSCSPISGHRSVSWYQQTPGQGLQFLFEYFSETQRNKGNFPGRFSGRQFSNSRSEMNVSTLELGDSALYLCASSLELSSYNEQFFGPGTRLTVL.

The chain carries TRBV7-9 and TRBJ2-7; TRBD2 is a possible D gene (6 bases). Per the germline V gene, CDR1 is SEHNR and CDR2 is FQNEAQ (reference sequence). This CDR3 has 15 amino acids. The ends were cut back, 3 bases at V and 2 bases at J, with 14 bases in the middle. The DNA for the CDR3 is TGTGCCAGCAGCTTCAGTGCGGGGAGGACCTACGAGCAGTACTTC. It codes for CASSFSAGRTYEQYF.

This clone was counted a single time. The CDR3 sequence: CATSRTQTGPSYEQYF. CDR3 DNA: TGTGCCACCAGCAGGACTCAGACAGGGCCTTCCTACGAGCAGTACTTC. The gene calls are TRBV15 and TRBJ2-7; 7 bases fit TRBD1. This CDR3 spans 16 amino acids. Unmatched junction bases numbered 9, after V lost 3 bases and J lost 1 base. The germline V gene encodes CDR1 LNHNV and CDR2 YYDKDF (reference sequence).

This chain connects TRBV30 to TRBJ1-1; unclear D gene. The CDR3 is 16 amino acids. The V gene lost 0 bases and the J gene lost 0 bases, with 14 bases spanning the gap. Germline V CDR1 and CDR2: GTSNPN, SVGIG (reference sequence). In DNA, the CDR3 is TGTGCCTGGAGTGTAGACCGCCGAGTAATGAACACTGAAGCTTTCTTT. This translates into CAWSVDRRVMNTEAFF.

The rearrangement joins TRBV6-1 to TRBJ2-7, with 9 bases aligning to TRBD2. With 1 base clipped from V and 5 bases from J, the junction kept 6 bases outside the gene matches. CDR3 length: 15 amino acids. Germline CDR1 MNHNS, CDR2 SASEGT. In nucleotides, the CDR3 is TGTGCCAGCAGTGAAGGTGGTAGCGGGAGTAACGAGCAGTACTTC. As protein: CASSEGGSGSNEQYF.

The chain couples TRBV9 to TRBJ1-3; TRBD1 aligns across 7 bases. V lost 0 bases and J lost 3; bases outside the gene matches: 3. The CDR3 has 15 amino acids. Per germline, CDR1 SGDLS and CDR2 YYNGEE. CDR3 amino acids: CASSVGGGVGNTIYF. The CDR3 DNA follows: TGTGCCAGCAGCGTAGGAGGGGGCGTTGGAAACACCATATATTTT.

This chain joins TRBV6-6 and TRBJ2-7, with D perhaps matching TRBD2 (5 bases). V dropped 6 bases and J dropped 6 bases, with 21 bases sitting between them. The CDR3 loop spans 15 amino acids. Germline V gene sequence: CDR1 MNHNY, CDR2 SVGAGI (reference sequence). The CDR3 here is CASSQDWKGAREQYF. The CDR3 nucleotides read TGTGCCAGCAGCCAAGACTGGAAGGGAGCTCGCGAGCAGTACTTC.

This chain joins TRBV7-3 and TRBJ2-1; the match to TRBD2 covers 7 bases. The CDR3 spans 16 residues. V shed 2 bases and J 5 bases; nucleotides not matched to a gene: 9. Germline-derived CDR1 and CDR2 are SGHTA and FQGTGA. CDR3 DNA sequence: TGTGCCAGCAGCTTAGGGGTAGGGGAGGGGCACAATGAGCAGTTCTTC. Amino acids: CASSLGVGEGHNEQFF.

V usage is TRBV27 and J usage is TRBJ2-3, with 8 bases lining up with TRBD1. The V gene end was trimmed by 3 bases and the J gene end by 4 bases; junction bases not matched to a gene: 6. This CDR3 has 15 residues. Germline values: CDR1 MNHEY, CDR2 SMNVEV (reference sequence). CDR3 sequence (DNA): TGTGCCAGCAGTTTTGCCAGGGGGCGAGCAGATACGCAGTATTTT. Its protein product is CASSFARGRADTQYF.

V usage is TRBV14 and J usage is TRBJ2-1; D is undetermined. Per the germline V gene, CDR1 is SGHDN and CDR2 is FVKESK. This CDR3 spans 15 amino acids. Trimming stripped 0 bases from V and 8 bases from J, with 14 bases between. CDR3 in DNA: TGTGCCAGCAGCCAAGATCGATCACCCTGGGATGAGCAGTTCTTC. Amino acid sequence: CASSQDRSPWDEQFF.

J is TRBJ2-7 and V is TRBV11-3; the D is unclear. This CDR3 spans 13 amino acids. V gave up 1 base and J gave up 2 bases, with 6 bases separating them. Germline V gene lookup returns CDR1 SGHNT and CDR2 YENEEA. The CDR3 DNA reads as TGTGCCAGCAGCTTAGCGCAGACCTACGAGCAGTACTTC. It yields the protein CASSLAQTYEQYF.